The clone carrying this TCR beta chain was seen once. These data belong to a study of blood T cell repertoires in COVID-19. Study-level background: Acute and convalescent COVID-19 samples came from the United States, Italy and Spain. PBMCs, B-cell-depleted T cells, or T cells provided the cDNA or gDNA that made up the material.

As handled by the study authors: Estimation of nucleated cell counts was performed using reference gene primer amplification. Sequenced by immunoSEQ multiplex PCR; TCRdb stores in-frame clones only, minus some. The D gene and trimming were derived from the DNA, and the V and J assignments and clone size from that table. The repertoire includes 20,000 to 25,000 clones, about 88% of them detected once, and roughly 27% sits in the top ten. CDR1 and CDR2 from the germline V gene are SGHRS and YFSETQ. This CDR3 region has 15 residues. V lost 0 bases and J lost 3; bases outside the gene matches: 6. This rearrangement joins TRBV5-1 to TRBJ2-7; 7 bases agree with TRBD2. The sample taken for sequencing was peripheral blood. The sequence came from a human donor with active COVID-19. The donor label of this sample is uncertain. CDR3 DNA: TGCGCCAGCAGCTTGGGCGGGAGTGGGAGCTACGAGCAGTACTTC. Encoded protein: CASSLGGSGSYEQYF.